These T cell receptor beta chains were read from a single sample in a study of graft-versus-host responses after intestinal transplantation. Repertoires were generated with immunoSEQ multiplex PCR, while TCRdb's copy carries only in-frame clones and drops some. The profile shows over 15,000 clones, 75% to 95% of them singletons. Material: PBMCs, obtained less than 400 days after transplant. These receptors came from a human patient who received an intestinal transplant, so some T cells may come from the graft donor. Each CDR3 is given with its conserved first and last residue. D genes are given only for firm matches. Expanded clones get a size class; other rows say once, few or many, or leave the size out.

v_call,clone_size,d_call,j_call,cdr3_nt,cdr3_aa
TRBV2,.,TRBD2,TRBJ2-5,TGTGCCGTCGGACTAGCGGTTGAGACCCAGTACTTC,CAVGLAVETQYF
TRBV7-2,.,.,TRBJ1-2,TGTGCCAGCAGCCGACGATACGGGGACTATGGCTACACCTTC,CASSRRYGDYGYTF
TRBV19,.,.,TRBJ2-5,TGTGCCAGTAGTACACCCCAGGGGGAGACCCAGTACTTC,CASSTPQGETQYF
TRBV4-1,.,TRBD1,TRBJ2-3,TGCGCCAGCAGCCAAGATGTGGGGTTGGGACAGGGAAGGAGGGATACGCAGTATTTT,CASSQDVGLGQGRRDTQYF
TRBV4-1,.,.,TRBJ1-1,TGCGCCAGCAGCCAAGATTACGGGGCAGAGACTGAAGCTTTCTTT,CASSQDYGAETEAFF
TRBV13,.,TRBD1,TRBJ1-2,TGTGCCAGCAGCTATAGGACAGGGATGAACTATGGCTACACCTTC,CASSYRTGMNYGYTF
TRBV9,.,.,TRBJ2-3,TGTGCCAGCAGCGTAGGAGGGGAGGATACGCAGTATTTT,CASSVGGEDTQYF
TRBV7-3,few,TRBD2,TRBJ2-7,TGTGCCAGCAGCTTACTAGCGGGCTACGAGCAGTACTTC,CASSLLAGYEQYF
TRBV4-2,few,.,TRBJ2-1,TGTGCCAGCAGCCAAGAGGGGGGTCCTGGGGTGGGCGATGAGCAGTTCTTC,CASSQEGGPGVGDEQFF
TRBV28,.,TRBD2,TRBJ2-3,TGTGCCAGCAGTGGGGCGGGAGCCGTCACAGATACGCAGTATTTT,CASSGAGAVTDTQYF
TRBV4-1,.,.,TRBJ2-3,TGCGCCAGCAGCCAAGTCCACCTAGAGGATACGCAGTATTTT,CASSQVHLEDTQYF
TRBV6-5,.,.,TRBJ2-7,TGTGCCAGCCAGAGCCAGGGCCTGTGGAACTACGAGCAGTACTTC,CASQSQGLWNYEQYF
TRBV2,once,.,TRBJ1-1,TGTGCCAGCATACGACACGGATATGACACTGAAGCTTTCTTT,CASIRHGYDTEAFF
TRBV18,.,.,TRBJ1-4,TGTGCCAGCTCACCGGGGTTAGGGGATGAAAAACTGTTTTTT,CASSPGLGDEKLFF
TRBV29-1,once,TRBD2,TRBJ2-5,TGCAGCGTTCGGACTAGCGGACAAGAGACCCAGTACTTC,CSVRTSGQETQYF
TRBV4-2,.,TRBD2,TRBJ2-1,TGTGCCAGCAGCCAACTAGCGGGCGTGTACAATGAGCAGTTCTTC,CASSQLAGVYNEQFF
TRBV28,.,TRBD1,TRBJ1-1,TGTGCCAGCAGTTTCCCCCCGACAGGGGAGATTGAAGCTTTCTTT,CASSFPPTGEIEAFF
TRBV2,.,.,TRBJ1-5,TGTGCCAGCAGTGAAGAGTGGATATCCCAGCCCCAGCATTTT,CASSEEWISQPQHF
TRBV6-5,.,.,TRBJ2-7,TGTGCCAGCAGTGAAAGGCAGTTCCTAGAGCAGTACTTC,CASSERQFLEQYF
TRBV11-2,.,TRBD2,TRBJ2-5,TGTGCCAGCAGCTTAACGCGGGGGGGGGAGACCCAGTACTTC,CASSLTRGGETQYF
TRBV30,.,TRBD2,TRBJ2-2,TGTGCCTGGAGCCCGGGACTAGCGGGAGTCCGGATCGGGGAGCTGTTTTTT,CAWSPGLAGVRIGELFF
TRBV7-2,once,.,TRBJ2-5,TGTGCCAGCAGCTTAGGCGCGGGGAAAGAGACCCAGTACTTC,CASSLGAGKETQYF
TRBV7-2,.,.,TRBJ1-1,TGTGCCAGCAGCTTTACGGTTAACACTGAAGCTTTCTTT,CASSFTVNTEAFF
TRBV9,.,.,TRBJ2-3,TGTGCCAGCAGCGTAGAAGGAACTGGGGACCCGGGCACAGATACGCAGTATTTT,CASSVEGTGDPGTDTQYF
TRBV18,.,.,TRBJ2-3,TGTGCCAGCTCACCGAGCACAGATACGCAGTATTTT,CASSPSTDTQYF
TRBV6-6,.,.,TRBJ2-3,TGTGCCAGCAGTTACCTCGGGGTTGGCACAGATACGCAGTATTTT,CASSYLGVGTDTQYF
TRBV4-1,.,.,TRBJ2-2,TGCGCCAGCAGCCAAGGTTTTCCGGGACGACTGGATCTTACGAACACCGGGGAGCTGTTTTTT,CASSQGFPGRLDLTNTGELFF
TRBV18,.,.,TRBJ1-1,TGTGCCAGCTCACCGGGGAACACTGAAGCTTTCTTT,CASSPGNTEAFF
TRBV6-6,.,TRBD2,TRBJ2-7,TGTGCCAGCAGATCATTAGCGGGAGTGGTCTACGAGCAGTACTTC,CASRSLAGVVYEQYF
TRBV5-1,.,.,TRBJ2-6,TGCGCCAGCAGCTTCCGGACTGTCTCTGGGGCCAACGTCCTGACTTTC,CASSFRTVSGANVLTF
TRBV7-9,.,TRBD2,TRBJ2-1,TGTGCCAGCAGCTTAGCGTTAGCGGGAGAGCAGTTCTTC,CASSLALAGEQFF
TRBV5-4,.,.,TRBJ2-7,TGTGCCAGCAGTCAAACAGGTAGCTCCTACGAGCAGTACTTC,CASSQTGSSYEQYF
TRBV13,.,TRBD2,TRBJ2-2,TGTGCCAGCAGCACCCCCTTCGCGGGAGGAGGCACCGGGGAGCTGTTTTTT,CASSTPFAGGGTGELFF
TRBV28,.,.,TRBJ2-7,TGTGCCAGCTTAGGGGGCTACGAGCAGTACTTC,CASLGGYEQYF
TRBV6-5,.,.,TRBJ2-7,TGTGCCAGCAGTTATGCGCAGACCGCAATTAAATACGAGCAGTACTTC,CASSYAQTAIKYEQYF
TRBV11-3,.,.,TRBJ1-6,TGTGCCAGCAGCTTAGGGGGCAATTCACCCCTCCACTTT,CASSLGGNSPLHF
TRBV5-1,once,.,TRBJ1-2,TGCGCCAGCAGCTTGACAAACTATGGCTACACCTTC,CASSLTNYGYTF
TRBV9,.,TRBD1,TRBJ1-2,TGTGCCAGCAGCGTAGCAGGGGGCTATGGCTACACCTTC,CASSVAGGYGYTF
TRBV7-9,.,.,TRBJ2-7,TGTGCCAGCAGCCCCTCGACAGGCTACTCCTACGAGCAGTACTTC,CASSPSTGYSYEQYF
TRBV10-3,.,.,TRBJ1-3,TGTGCCATCAGTGGCGCTCGCGACAGAGCCTCTGGAAACACCATATATTTT,CAISGARDRASGNTIYF
TRBV11-3,.,TRBD1,TRBJ2-1,TGTGCCAGCAGCCCAGGGGGTTCCTACAATGAGCAGTTCTTC,CASSPGGSYNEQFF